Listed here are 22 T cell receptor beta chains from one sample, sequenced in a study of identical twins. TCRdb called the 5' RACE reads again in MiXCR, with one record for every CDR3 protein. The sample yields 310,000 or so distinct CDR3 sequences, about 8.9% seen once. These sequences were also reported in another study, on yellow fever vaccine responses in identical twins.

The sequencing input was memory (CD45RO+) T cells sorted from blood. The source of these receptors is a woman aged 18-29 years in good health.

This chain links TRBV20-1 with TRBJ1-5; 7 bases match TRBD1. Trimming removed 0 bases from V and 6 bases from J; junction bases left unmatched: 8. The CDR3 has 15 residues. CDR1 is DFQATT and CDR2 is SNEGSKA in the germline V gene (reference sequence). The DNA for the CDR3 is TGCAGTGCTAGAGAATCAGGAGGGGGCGGTCAGCCCCAGCATTTT. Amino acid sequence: CSARESGGGGQPQHF.

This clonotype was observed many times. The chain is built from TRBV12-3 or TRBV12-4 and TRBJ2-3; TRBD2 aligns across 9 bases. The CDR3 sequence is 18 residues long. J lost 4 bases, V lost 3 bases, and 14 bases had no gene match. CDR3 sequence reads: CASSFFGRGAGGADTQYF. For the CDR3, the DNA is TGTGCCAGCAGTTTCTTTGGTCGGGGAGCGGGAGGAGCAGATACGCAGTATTTT.

The CDR3 protein is CASRYRGDTQYF. CDR3 DNA sequence: TGTGCCAGCAGATACAGGGGAGATACGCAGTATTTT. The chain has TRBV25-1 and TRBJ2-3; 7 positions agree with TRBD1. Germline V lookup: CDR1 MGHDK, CDR2 SYGVNS. CDR3 length equals 12 residues. Trimming took 6 bases from V and 5 from J; bases not matched to a gene: 2.

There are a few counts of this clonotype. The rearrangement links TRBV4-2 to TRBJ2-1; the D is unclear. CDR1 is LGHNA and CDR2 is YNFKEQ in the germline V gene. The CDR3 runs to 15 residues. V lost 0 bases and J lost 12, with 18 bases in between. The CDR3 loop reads CASSQEAHSEWGQFF. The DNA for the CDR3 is TGTGCCAGCAGCCAAGAGGCCCATTCAGAGTGGGGGCAGTTCTTC.

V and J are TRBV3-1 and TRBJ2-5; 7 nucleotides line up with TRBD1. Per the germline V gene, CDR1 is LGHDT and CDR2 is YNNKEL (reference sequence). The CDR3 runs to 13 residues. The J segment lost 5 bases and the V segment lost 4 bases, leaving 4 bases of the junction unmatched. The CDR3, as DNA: TGTGCCAGCAGCCCCGACAGGGAGGAGACCCAGTACTTC. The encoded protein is CASSPDREETQYF.

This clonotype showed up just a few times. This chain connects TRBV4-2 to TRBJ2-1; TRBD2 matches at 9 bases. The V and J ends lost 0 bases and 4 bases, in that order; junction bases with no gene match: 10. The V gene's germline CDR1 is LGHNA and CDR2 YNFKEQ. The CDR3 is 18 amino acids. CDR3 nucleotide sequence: TGTGCCAGCAGCCAAGATCTCTCCCTAGCGGGACCATACAATGAGCAGTTCTTC. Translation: CASSQDLSLAGPYNEQFF.

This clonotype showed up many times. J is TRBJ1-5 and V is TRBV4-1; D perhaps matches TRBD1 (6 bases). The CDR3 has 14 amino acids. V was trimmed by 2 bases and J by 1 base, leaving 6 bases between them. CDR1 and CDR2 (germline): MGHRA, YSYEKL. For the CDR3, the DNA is TGCGCCAGCAGCCAACAGGGGAGCAATCAGCCCCAGCATTTT. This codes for CASSQQGSNQPQHF.

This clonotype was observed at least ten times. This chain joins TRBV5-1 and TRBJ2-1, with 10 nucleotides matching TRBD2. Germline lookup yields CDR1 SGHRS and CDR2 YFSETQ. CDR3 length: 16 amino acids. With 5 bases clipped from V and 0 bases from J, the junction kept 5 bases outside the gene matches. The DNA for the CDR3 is TGCGCCAGCAGGGAACCTAGCGGGAGCTCCTACAATGAGCAGTTCTTC. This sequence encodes CASREPSGSSYNEQFF.

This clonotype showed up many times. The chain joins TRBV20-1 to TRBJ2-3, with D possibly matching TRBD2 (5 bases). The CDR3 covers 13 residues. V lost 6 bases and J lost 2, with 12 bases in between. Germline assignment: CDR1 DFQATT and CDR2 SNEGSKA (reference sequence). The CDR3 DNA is TGCAGTGCCCCGACTACCTACACAGATACGCAGTATTTT. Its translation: CSAPTTYTDTQYF.

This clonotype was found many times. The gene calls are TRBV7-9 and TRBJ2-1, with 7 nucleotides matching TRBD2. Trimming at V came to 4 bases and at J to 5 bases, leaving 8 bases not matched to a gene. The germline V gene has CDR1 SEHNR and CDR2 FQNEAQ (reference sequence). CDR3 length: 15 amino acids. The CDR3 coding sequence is TGTGCCAGCAGCTCAAAGGGGACTACGAACAATGAGCAGTTCTTC. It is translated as CASSSKGTTNNEQFF.

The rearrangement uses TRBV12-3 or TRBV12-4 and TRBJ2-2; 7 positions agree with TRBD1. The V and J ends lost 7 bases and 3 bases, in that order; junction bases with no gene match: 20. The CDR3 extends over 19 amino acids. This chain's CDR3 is CASTQLRQGHVGYTGELFF. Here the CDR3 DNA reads TGTGCCAGCACCCAACTAAGACAGGGTCATGTTGGGTACACCGGGGAGCTGTTTTTT.

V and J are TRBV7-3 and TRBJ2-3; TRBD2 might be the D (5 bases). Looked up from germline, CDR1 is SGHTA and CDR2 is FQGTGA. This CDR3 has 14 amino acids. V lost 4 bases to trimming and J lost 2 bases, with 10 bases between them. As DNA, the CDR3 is TGTGCCAGCAGCTCCGCCGGGAACACAGATACGCAGTATTTT. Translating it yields CASSSAGNTDTQYF.

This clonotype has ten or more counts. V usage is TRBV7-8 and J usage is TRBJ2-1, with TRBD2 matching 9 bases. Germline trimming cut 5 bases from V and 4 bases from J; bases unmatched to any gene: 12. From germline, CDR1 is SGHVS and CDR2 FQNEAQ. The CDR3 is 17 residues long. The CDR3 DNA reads TGTGCCAGCAGCCGACGCGGGACGAGCGGGGGGTACAATGAGCAGTTCTTC. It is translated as CASSRRGTSGGYNEQFF.

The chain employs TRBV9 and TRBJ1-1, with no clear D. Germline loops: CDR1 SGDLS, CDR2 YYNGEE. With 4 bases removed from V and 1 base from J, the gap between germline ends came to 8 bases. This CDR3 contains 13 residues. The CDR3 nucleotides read TGTGCCAGCAGCACAGACAAGAACACTGAAGCTTTCTTT. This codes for CASSTDKNTEAFF.

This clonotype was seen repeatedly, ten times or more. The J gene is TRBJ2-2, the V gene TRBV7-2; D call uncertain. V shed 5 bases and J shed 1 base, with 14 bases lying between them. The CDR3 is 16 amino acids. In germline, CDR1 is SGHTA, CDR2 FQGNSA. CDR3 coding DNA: TGTGCCAGCAGCCCAGGACCACTTATGAACACCGGGGAGCTGTTTTTT. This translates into CASSPGPLMNTGELFF. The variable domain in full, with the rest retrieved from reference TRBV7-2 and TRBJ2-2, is GAGVSQSPSNKVTEKGKDVELRCDPISGHTALYWYRQSLGQGLEFLIYFQGNSAPDKSGLPSDRFSAERTGGSVSTLTIQRTQQEDSAVYLCASSPGPLMNTGELFFGEGSRLTVL.

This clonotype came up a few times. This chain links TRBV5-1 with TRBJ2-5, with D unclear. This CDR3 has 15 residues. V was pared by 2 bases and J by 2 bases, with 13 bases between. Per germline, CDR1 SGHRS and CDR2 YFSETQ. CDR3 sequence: CASSFSKAQQETQYF. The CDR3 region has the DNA TGCGCCAGCAGCTTCTCCAAGGCCCAGCAAGAGACCCAGTACTTC.

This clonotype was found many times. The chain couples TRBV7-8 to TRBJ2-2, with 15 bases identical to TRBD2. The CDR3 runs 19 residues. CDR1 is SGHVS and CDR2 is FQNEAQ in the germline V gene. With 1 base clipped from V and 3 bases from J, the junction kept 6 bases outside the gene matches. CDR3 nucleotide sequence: TGTGCCAGCAGCTTAGGAGGGACTAGCGGGAGGTTGTACACCGGGGAGCTGTTTTTT. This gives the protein CASSLGGTSGRLYTGELFF.

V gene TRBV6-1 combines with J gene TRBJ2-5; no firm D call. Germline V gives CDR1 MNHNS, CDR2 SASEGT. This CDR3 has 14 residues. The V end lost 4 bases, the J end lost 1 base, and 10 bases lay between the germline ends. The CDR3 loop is CASSADVLQETQYF. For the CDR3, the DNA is TGTGCCAGCAGTGCAGACGTGCTCCAAGAGACCCAGTACTTC.

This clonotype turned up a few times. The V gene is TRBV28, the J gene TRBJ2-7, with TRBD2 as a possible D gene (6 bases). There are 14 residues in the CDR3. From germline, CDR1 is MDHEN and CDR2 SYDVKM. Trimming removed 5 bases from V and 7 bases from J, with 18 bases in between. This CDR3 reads CASSAGTHPGEQYF. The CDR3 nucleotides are TGTGCCAGCAGTGCCGGGACTCACCCGGGGGAGCAGTACTTC.

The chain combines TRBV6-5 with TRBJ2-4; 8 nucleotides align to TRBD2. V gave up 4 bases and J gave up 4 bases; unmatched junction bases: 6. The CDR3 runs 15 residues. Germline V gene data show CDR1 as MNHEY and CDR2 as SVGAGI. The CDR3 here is CASSSPREEKNIQYF. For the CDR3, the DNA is TGTGCCAGCAGTTCCCCGCGGGAGGAAAAAAACATTCAGTACTTC.

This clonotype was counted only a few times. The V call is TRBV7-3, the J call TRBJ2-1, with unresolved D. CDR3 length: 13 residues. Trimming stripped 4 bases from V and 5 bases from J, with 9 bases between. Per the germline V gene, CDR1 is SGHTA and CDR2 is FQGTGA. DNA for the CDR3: TGTGCCAGCAGCTCAGGCCGGGACAATGAGCAGTTCTTC. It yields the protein CASSSGRDNEQFF.

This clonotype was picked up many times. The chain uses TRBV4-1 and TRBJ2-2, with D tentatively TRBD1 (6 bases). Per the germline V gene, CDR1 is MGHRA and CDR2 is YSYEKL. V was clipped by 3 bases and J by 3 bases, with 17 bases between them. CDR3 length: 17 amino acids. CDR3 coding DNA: TGCGCCAGCAGCCAGCCCCTCACAGGGAAGGACACCGGGGAGCTGTTTTTT. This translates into CASSQPLTGKDTGELFF.